A single sample is the source of the 24 T cell receptor beta chains below, sequenced in a study of beta chain features in type 1 diabetes. Study-level results: People with Type 1 diabetes carried modestly yet significantly shorter TCRB CDR3s in all four CD4+ subsets.

Antigens of these TCRs are unknown. cDNA synthesis used the whole RNA isolate, giving expressed TCRB sequences. Generated by immunoSEQ multiplex PCR, the TCRdb table keeps only in-frame clones and is missing some. The profile covers 600,000 to 700,000 clones, with around 12% appearing a single time and more than 0.09% taken by the ten largest. Sequencing used naive CD4+ T cells from blood. Source of these receptors: a man aged 25 to 40 with type 1 diabetes.

The table lists this clone with a few counts. The genes are TRBV7-8 and TRBJ1-6, with 10 bases identical to TRBD1. J lost 7 bases, V lost 5 bases, and 8 bases had no gene match. The length of the CDR3 is 16 residues. CDR1 and CDR2 from the germline V gene are SGHVS and FQNEAQ. The CDR3 here is CASSPDRGLMNSPLHF. CDR3 in DNA: TGTGCCAGCAGCCCTGACAGGGGGCTTATGAATTCACCCCTCCACTTT.

V is TRBV9 and J is TRBJ2-2; 7 bases fit TRBD1. The germline V gene encodes CDR1 SGDLS and CDR2 YYNGEE. CDR3 length: 14 residues. V shed 5 bases, J shed 4 bases, and the junction held 5 bases outside the gene matches. The CDR3 nucleotides are TGTGCCAGCAGGACAGGGTCGGTCACCGGGGAGCTGTTTTTT. As protein: CASRTGSVTGELFF.

This chain links TRBV19 with TRBJ1-2, with 7 bases aligning to TRBD1. The CDR3 runs 16 residues. The V and J ends lost 6 bases and 0 bases, in that order; junction bases with no gene match: 10. Germline CDR1 is LNHDA and CDR2 is SQIVND (reference sequence). CDR3 in DNA: TGTGCCAGTAGCCTATACGGGACAGACGCTAACTATGGCTACACCTTC. It translates to CASSLYGTDANYGYTF.

This clone was recorded a few times. The chain links TRBV2 to TRBJ2-7; D may be TRBD1 (5 bases). Germline lookup yields CDR1 SNHLY and CDR2 FYNNEI. The germline V and J ends were trimmed by 6 bases and 2 bases, with 8 bases remaining between them. The CDR3 totals 12 residues. CDR3 sequence reads: CASRRQTYEQYF. CDR3 DNA sequence: TGTGCCAGCAGGAGACAGACCTACGAGCAGTACTTC.

This rearrangement joins TRBV4-3 to TRBJ2-4; no definite D call. The germline CDR1 and CDR2 sequences are LGHNA and YSLEER. The CDR3 is 17 residues long. Between the trimmed V and J ends, which lost 0 bases and 0 bases, there was a span of 12 bases. The chain's CDR3 is CASSQDSEKIAKNIQYF. As DNA, the CDR3 is TGCGCCAGCAGCCAAGATTCAGAGAAAATAGCCAAAAACATTCAGTACTTC.

This clone has just a few counts. The rearrangement joins TRBV11-2 to TRBJ2-7; 8 bases agree with TRBD1. The CDR3 loop spans 14 amino acids. Unmatched junction bases numbered 8, after V lost 6 bases and J lost 4 bases. In germline, CDR1 is SGHAT, CDR2 FQNNGV. CDR3 nucleotides: TGTGCCAGCAGTCGTGGACAGGGCTTTTACGAGCAGTACTTC. Amino acid sequence: CASSRGQGFYEQYF.

This clone was counted a few times. The chain is built from TRBV9 and TRBJ2-2; D might be TRBD1 (5 bases). CDR1 is SGDLS, CDR2 YYNGEE, per germline. The CDR3 sequence is 17 residues long. V lost 0 bases, J lost 0 bases, and 12 bases lay in between. In DNA form, the CDR3 reads TGTGCCAGCAGCGTAGGTCCCGCAGGGTCGAACACCGGGGAGCTGTTTTTT. As protein: CASSVGPAGSNTGELFF.

V usage is TRBV9 and J usage is TRBJ2-3; no firm D call. The CDR3 is made up of 11 amino acids. Germline loops: CDR1 SGDLS, CDR2 YYNGEE. Trimming took off 0 bases at V and 10 bases at J, with 6 bases between the two ends. The CDR3 coding sequence is TGTGCCAGCAGCGTAGTTAGGTCGCAGTATTTT. Protein: CASSVVRSQYF.

This clone has only a few counts. The rearrangement joins TRBV2 to TRBJ1-5; a weak D match, TRBD1 (6 bases). The CDR3 runs 15 residues. CDR1 is SNHLY, CDR2 FYNNEI, per germline. The ends were cut back, 6 bases at V and 0 bases at J, with 12 bases in the middle. In nucleotides, the CDR3 is TGTGCCAGCAGCCCCGGACAGCTTAGCAATCAGCCCCAGCATTTT. Encoded protein: CASSPGQLSNQPQHF.

CDR3 amino acids: CASSQARQGKNIQYF. As DNA, the CDR3 is TGCGCCAGCAGCCAAGCCCGGCAGGGCAAAAACATTCAGTACTTC. The V gene is TRBV4-1, the J gene TRBJ2-4, with a tentative D call TRBD1 (5 bases). V lost 1 base and J 3 bases, leaving 10 bases between the germline ends. CDR1 is MGHRA, CDR2 YSYEKL, per germline. The CDR3 has 15 residues.

The DNA of the CDR3 is TGCGCCAGCAGCCAATCCTTCGGCACCTCCTACGAGCAGTACTTC. Its protein product is CASSQSFGTSYEQYF. The chain combines TRBV4-3 with TRBJ2-7; D not certain. Trimming removed 2 bases at V and 0 bases at J, with 11 bases between. The CDR3 spans 15 residues. From germline, CDR1 is LGHNA and CDR2 YSLEER.

The J gene is TRBJ1-2, the V gene TRBV7-2; D not resolved. The CDR3 extends over 16 amino acids. V was trimmed by 5 bases and J by 7 bases, leaving 23 bases between them. Germline CDR1 reads SGHTA; CDR2 reads FQGNSA. CDR3 nucleotides: TGTGCCAGCAGCCCCTTGCGGCACCGTCAACGGAGTGGCTACACCTTC. This translates into CASSPLRHRQRSGYTF.

This clone was observed a few times. This chain joins TRBV30 and TRBJ2-6; D is ambiguous. Trimming removed 0 bases at V and 4 bases at J, with 4 bases between. CDR3 length: 13 amino acids. Germline CDR1 reads GTSNPN; CDR2 reads SVGIG (reference sequence). The CDR3 reads CAWSVSGANVLTF. CDR3 in DNA: TGTGCCTGGAGTGTTTCCGGGGCCAACGTCCTGACTTTC.

The V call is TRBV10-3, the J call TRBJ2-7; no firm D call. In germline, CDR1 is ENHRY, CDR2 SYGVKD. Trimming shortened V by 0 bases and J by 3 bases, and 12 bases separated the two germline ends. There are 15 residues in the CDR3. The CDR3 reads CAISESSSGFYEQYF. The DNA for the CDR3 is TGTGCCATCAGTGAGTCTAGTTCAGGTTTCTACGAGCAGTACTTC.

In this sample, this clone turned up a few times. The V call is TRBV7-2, the J call TRBJ2-3, with D hard to call. Germline lookup yields CDR1 SGHTA and CDR2 FQGNSA. The CDR3 loop spans 14 amino acids. Trimming stripped 1 base from V and 6 bases from J, with 11 bases between. The CDR3: CASSLELGWDTQYF. DNA of the CDR3: TGTGCCAGCAGCTTAGAGCTAGGGTGGGATACGCAGTATTTT. The entire variable domain, with the rest obtained from reference TRBV7-2 and TRBJ2-3, is as follows: GAGVSQSPSNKVTEKGKDVELRCDPISGHTALYWYRQSLGQGLEFLIYFQGNSAPDKSGLPSDRFSAERTGGSVSTLTIQRTQQEDSAVYLCASSLELGWDTQYFGPGTRLTVL.

This clone was picked up many times. The chain is built from TRBV29-1 and TRBJ2-3; 13 nucleotides match TRBD2. The ends lost 7 bases at V and 11 bases at J; junction bases unmatched: 6. CDR3 length: 12 amino acids. From germline, CDR1 is SQVTM and CDR2 ANQGSEA. CDR3 amino acids: CSAGLAGDEQYF. The CDR3 coding sequence is TGCAGCGCCGGACTAGCGGGGGATGAGCAGTATTTT.

The sample holds a few counts of this clone. This chain connects TRBV9 to TRBJ1-6; the match to TRBD1 covers 7 bases. V trimming: 2 bases; J trimming: 14 bases; junction bases outside the gene matches: 10. Germline V gives CDR1 SGDLS, CDR2 YYNGEE. CDR3 length equals 14 residues. CDR3 coding DNA: TGTGCCAGCAGCGTCAGGGACAGAGCCTCCTCCCTCCACTTT. Translation: CASSVRDRASSLHF.

Note on this clone: Different DNA sequences within this sample yield the same CDR3. V is TRBV7-2 and J is TRBJ2-6; no clear D. From germline, CDR1 is SGHTA and CDR2 FQGNSA. Trimming stripped 3 bases from V and 4 bases from J, with 7 bases between. The CDR3 consists of 14 residues. The CDR3 DNA reads as TGTGCCAGCAGCTTTAGTTCCGGGGCCAACGTCCTGACTTTC. This encodes CASSFSSGANVLTF. Full variable domain (rest looked up from reference TRBV7-2 and TRBJ2-6): GAGVSQSPSNKVTEKGKDVELRCDPISGHTALYWYRQSLGQGLEFLIYFQGNSAPDKSGLPSDRFSAERTGGSVSTLTIQRTQQEDSAVYLCASSFSSGANVLTFGAGSRLTVL.

The sample holds a few counts of this clone. The genes are TRBV5-1 and TRBJ2-1, with D possibly TRBD1 on 6 matching bases. CDR1 and CDR2 (germline): SGHRS, YFSETQ. V was trimmed by 6 bases and J by 7 bases, leaving 23 bases between them. The CDR3 has 16 amino acids. For the CDR3, the DNA is TGCGCCAGCAACAGGGACGGCGATAGTGGTTTGAATGAGCAGTTCTTC. Amino acids: CASNRDGDSGLNEQFF.

The chain is built from TRBV5-4 and TRBJ2-3, with D possibly TRBD2 on 5 matching bases. The CDR3 totals 17 residues. Between the trimmed V and J ends, which lost 0 bases and 0 bases, there was a span of 14 bases. Germline V gene data show CDR1 as SGHNT and CDR2 as YYREEE (reference sequence). This CDR3 is CASSLGGMRVSTDTQYF. The DNA of the CDR3 is TGTGCCAGCAGCTTGGGAGGAATGCGGGTGAGCACAGATACGCAGTATTTT.

The chain has TRBV5-1 and TRBJ1-4; weak D call: TRBD1 (5 bases). Germline assignment: CDR1 SGHRS and CDR2 YFSETQ. The CDR3 is 15 residues long. V lost 4 bases, J lost 1 base, and 11 bases lay in between. CDR3 residues: CASSLTRETNEKLFF. Written as DNA, the CDR3 is TGCGCCAGCAGCCTCACCAGGGAAACTAATGAAAAACTGTTTTTT.

V gene TRBV2 combines with J gene TRBJ2-3, with 9 bases that match TRBD1. Per germline, CDR1 SNHLY and CDR2 FYNNEI. The CDR3 sequence is 14 residues long. V lost 8 bases and J lost 5; bases outside the gene matches: 8. Here the CDR3 reads CASSPQGAIDTQYF. The CDR3 DNA follows: TGTGCCAGCTCACCACAGGGGGCGATAGATACGCAGTATTTT.

The chain joins TRBV11-2 to TRBJ2-1; 10 bases are a match to TRBD1. Trimming took 7 bases from V and 5 from J; bases not matched to a gene: 11. The length of the CDR3 is 16 residues. Germline V CDR1 and CDR2: SGHAT, FQNNGV. DNA of the CDR3: TGTGCCAGCACCCAACGTCTGGGACAGGGGCACAATGAGCAGTTCTTC. Translation gives CASTQRLGQGHNEQFF.

The V gene is TRBV10-3, the J gene TRBJ2-5; 10 bases are a match to TRBD2. The CDR3 is 14 residues long. Germline assignment: CDR1 ENHRY and CDR2 SYGVKD. Trimming took 10 bases from V and 4 from J; bases not matched to a gene: 9. The CDR3 DNA reads as TGTGCCAGCTCGCTTAGCGGGGGGACAGAGACCCAGTACTTC. Amino acids: CASSLSGGTETQYF.